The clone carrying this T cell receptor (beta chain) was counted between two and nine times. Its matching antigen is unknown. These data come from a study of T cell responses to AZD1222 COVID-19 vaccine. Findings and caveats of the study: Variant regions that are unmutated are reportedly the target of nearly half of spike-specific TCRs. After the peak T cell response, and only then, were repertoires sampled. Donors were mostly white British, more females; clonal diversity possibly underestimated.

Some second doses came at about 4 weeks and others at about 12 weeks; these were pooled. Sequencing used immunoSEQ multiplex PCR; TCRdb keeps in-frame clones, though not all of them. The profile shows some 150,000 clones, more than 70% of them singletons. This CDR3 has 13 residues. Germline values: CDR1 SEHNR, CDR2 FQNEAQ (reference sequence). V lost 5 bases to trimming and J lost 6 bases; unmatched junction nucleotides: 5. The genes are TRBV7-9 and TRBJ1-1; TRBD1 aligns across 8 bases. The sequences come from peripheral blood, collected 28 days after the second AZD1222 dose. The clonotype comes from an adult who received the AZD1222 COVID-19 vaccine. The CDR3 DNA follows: TGTGCCAGCAGCCAGGGGGCGGTCTCTGAAGCTTTCTTT. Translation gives CASSQGAVSEAFF.